This T cell receptor beta chain stems from a study of TIL therapy for anti-PD-1-resistant metastatic lung cancer. Study details: Progressing patients received lymphodepletion, expanded TIL infusion and IL-2. Broader study findings: The cohort had more treatment-naive, never-smoker and oncogene-addicted patients than typical. After infusion, TIL clonotypes partly replaced peripheral T cells and declined over months.

This CDR3 is 14 amino acids long. The immunoSEQ assay was v3. Survey-level samples got approximately 1.8 million read pairs; deep-level samples got about 5-6 million. The table came from immunoSEQ multiplex PCR; TCRdb's copy has only in-frame clones and leaves some out. The profile shows 9,500 to 15,000 clones, 60% to 80% of them singletons. Specified time point: pre-treatment sample, taken before nivolumab and TIL therapy. Concerning this clone itself: The target antigen is unknown.

Sequences were derived from blood, sampled at baseline. This chain uses TRBV21-1 with TRBJ2-5; TRBD1 is taken as the D call from the table, unchecked against the DNA. TRBV21-1 is given as a pseudogene. The sequence came from a person aged 25-79 years with non-small cell lung cancer. The CDR3 is CASSKVADLETQYF. In DNA form, the CDR3 reads TGTGCCAGCAGCAAAGTGGCCGATCTGGAGACCCAGTACTTC.